This T cell receptor beta chain was sequenced for a study of blood T cell repertoires in COVID-19. About the research overall: Researchers got acute and convalescent COVID-19 samples from the United States, Italy and Spain. Sources were T cells, B-cell-depleted T cells, or PBMCs; the material itself was cDNA or gDNA.

The CDR3 runs 14 residues. Germline loops: CDR1 MNHEY, CDR2 SMNVEV (reference sequence). V was clipped by 4 bases and J by 4 bases; unmatched bases: 4. As handled by the study authors: Reference gene primers were amplified, and this amplification served to estimate nucleated cell counts. The repertoire was sequenced with immunoSEQ multiplex PCR; TCRdb's copy has only in-frame clones and lacks some. For V, J and clone size, that table is used; D and trimming come from the DNA. Of approximately 140,000 clones in the sample, 84% are singletons; the top ten hold 8.9%. The material sequenced was peripheral blood. This clonotype was obtained from a man aged 25-45 years with COVID-19, enrolled during active disease. The genes are TRBV27 and TRBJ2-7; 10 nucleotides agree with TRBD2. The CDR3 protein is CASSSSGSGYEQYF. As DNA, the CDR3 is TGTGCCAGCAGTTCTAGCGGGAGTGGTTACGAGCAGTACTTC.